The clone carrying this TCR beta chain was counted many times. PBMCs came from 7.5 to 10 ml fresh peripheral blood. TCR beta CDR3 regions were amplified from RNA. Carried out on the TCR CDR3, a first-round RT-PCR used the HTBI primer set. TCRdb re-called the multiplex PCR reads with MiXCR, one entry per CDR3 protein. The repertoire consists of over 250,000 distinct CDR3 sequences, with approximately 26% occurring once and the leading ten covering 20% to 30%. The data derive from a study of T cells in Graves' hyperthyroidism and ophthalmopathy. On the study more broadly: Before treatment of any kind, peripheral blood was taken at initial diagnosis.

Germline CDR1 reads DFQATT; CDR2 reads SNEGSKA (reference sequence). The CDR3 length is 13 residues. Trimming cost V 8 bases and J 5 bases, with 19 bases left between them. Sequenced: blood. This receptor was obtained from a man aged 40-50 years with Graves' hyperthyroidism that later progressed to Graves' ophthalmopathy. The V call is TRBV20-1, the J call TRBJ2-7, with D tentatively TRBD2 (8 bases). CDR3 nucleotides: TGCAGTACAGGGGCGGGAGGAGTCCACGAGCAGTACTTC. Protein: CSTGAGGVHEQYF.